Following are 23 T cell receptor beta chains from one sample sequenced in a study of blood T cell repertoires in COVID-19. Measured with immunoSEQ multiplex PCR; TCRdb has only the in-frame clones, and not every one. The sample consists of some 200,000 clones, about four fifths of them appearing once. The sequencing sample was made of PBMCs or T cells enriched from blood (not recorded which). These receptors came from a woman between 45 and 60 years old with acute COVID-19.

The chain combines TRBV30 with TRBJ1-5, with a tentative D call TRBD1 (6 bases). Germline V gene data show CDR1 as GTSNPN and CDR2 as SVGIG (reference sequence). V lost 5 bases, J lost 4 bases, and 15 bases lay in between. This CDR3 spans 14 amino acids. CDR3 nucleotides: TGTGCCTGGGCCTCCGGGACAAAAAATCAGCCCCAGCATTTT. Protein product: CAWASGTKNQPQHF.

The rearrangement uses TRBV24-1 and TRBJ2-1; the match to TRBD2 covers 8 bases. J was trimmed by 2 bases and V by 4 bases; bases with no gene match: 6. The CDR3 runs to 16 residues. CDR1 is KGHDR and CDR2 is SFDVKD in the germline V gene. The CDR3 protein is CATSELAGSPYNEQFF. The CDR3 region has the DNA TGTGCCACCAGTGAGTTAGCGGGATCCCCCTACAATGAGCAGTTCTTC.

CDR3 amino acids: CASSTGTSQFF. In DNA form, the CDR3 reads TGTGCCAGCAGCACAGGGACAAGTCAGTTCTTC. The rearrangement links TRBV5-6 to TRBJ2-1, with a possible D match to TRBD1 (6 bases). Trimming pared 4 bases from V and 13 bases from J, leaving 12 bases between. Germline V lookup: CDR1 SGHDT, CDR2 YYEEEE. The CDR3 extends over 11 amino acids.

The rearrangement uses TRBV3-1 (or the pseudogene TRBV3-2) and TRBJ2-3; D gene uncertain. Germline loops: CDR1 LGHDT, CDR2 YNNKEL (reference sequence). This CDR3 is 19 amino acids long. V lost 1 base and J lost 2, with 22 bases in between. CDR3 residues: CASSQALPTWAPNTDTQYF. CDR3 DNA sequence: TGTGCCAGCAGCCAAGCCTTACCAACTTGGGCTCCGAACACAGATACGCAGTATTTT.

This rearrangement joins TRBV4-1 to TRBJ1-4, with D unresolved. Trimming removed 3 bases from V and 6 bases from J, with 11 bases in between. CDR3 size: 14 residues. From germline, CDR1 is MGHRA and CDR2 YSYEKL. CDR3 coding DNA: TGCGCCAGCAGCCATGCCGGGGTCGATGAAAAACTGTTTTTT. Its translation is CASSHAGVDEKLFF.

A single count supports this clone. This chain uses TRBV6-6 with TRBJ2-3; D is perhaps TRBD2 (6 bases). The CDR3 contains 13 residues. The germline V gene has CDR1 MNHNY and CDR2 SVGAGI (reference sequence). V was shortened by 7 bases and J by 3 bases, with 11 bases between the two germline ends. The CDR3 spells CASKKEGTDTQYF. The CDR3 DNA follows: TGTGCCAGCAAAAAGGAGGGAACAGATACGCAGTATTTT.

The rearrangement links TRBV10-3 to TRBJ1-4; perhaps TRBD1 as D (5 bases). The ends were cut back, 0 bases at V and 8 bases at J, with 16 bases in the middle. The CDR3 runs 16 residues. CDR1 and CDR2 (germline): ENHRY, SYGVKD. CDR3 coding DNA: TGTGCCATCAGTGAGTCGATGGGGCGGGAGAGCGAAAAACTGTTTTTT. Translation: CAISESMGRESEKLFF.

V and J are TRBV7-2 and TRBJ1-5, with TRBD1 identical over 7 bases. The germline V gene has CDR1 SGHTA and CDR2 FQGNSA. The CDR3 runs 15 residues. J gave up 6 bases and V 5 bases, and 10 bases lay outside the gene matches. The CDR3 DNA reads TGTGCCAGCAGCGGCCGGGACAGTCAGATTCAGCCCCAGCATTTT. Its protein product is CASSGRDSQIQPQHF.

The chain combines TRBV3-1 (or the pseudogene TRBV3-2) with TRBJ2-1; D ambiguous. Germline V gene lookup returns CDR1 LGHDT and CDR2 YNNKEL (reference sequence). The germline V and J ends were trimmed by 2 bases and 5 bases, with 10 bases remaining between them. CDR3 length equals 14 residues. The CDR3 coding sequence is TGTGCCAGCAGCCAACCGCGGAAAAACAATGAGCAGTTCTTC. This codes for CASSQPRKNNEQFF.

The chain uses TRBV19 and TRBJ1-1; D may be TRBD1 (5 bases). CDR3 length: 13 amino acids. Trimming pared 5 bases from V and 4 bases from J, leaving 11 bases between. CDR1 LNHDA and CDR2 SQIVND come from the germline V gene (reference sequence). As DNA, the CDR3 is TGTGCCAGTAGTGACAGCCTTGGCACTGAAGCTTTCTTT. Translated, it gives CASSDSLGTEAFF.

V gene TRBV28 combines with J gene TRBJ2-7; 8 bases line up with TRBD2. The V gene end was trimmed by 5 bases and the J gene end by 6 bases; junction bases not matched to a gene: 12. This CDR3 contains 15 residues. Per the germline V gene, CDR1 is MDHEN and CDR2 is SYDVKM. CDR3 sequence reads: CASSRAGTRSLEQYF. Written as DNA, the CDR3 is TGTGCCAGCAGTCGGGCGGGGACTAGATCGCTCGAGCAGTACTTC.

The rearrangement joins TRBV11-3 to TRBJ2-2, with 8 bases fitting TRBD1. The CDR3 spans 16 residues. V shed 1 base and J 4 bases; nucleotides not matched to a gene: 5. The germline V gene encodes CDR1 SGHNT and CDR2 YENEEA. CDR3 bases: TGTGCCAGCAGCTTAGCCCCCACAGGGGGCACCGGGGAGCTGTTTTTT. Amino acid sequence: CASSLAPTGGTGELFF. The whole variable domain, remainder taken from reference TRBV11-3 and TRBJ2-2, is EAGVVQSPRYKIIEKKQPVAFWCNPISGHNTLYWYLQNLGQGPELLIRYENEEAVDDSQLPKDRFSAERLKGVDSTLKIQPAELGDSAVYLCASSLAPTGGTGELFFGEGSRLTVL.

The V and J genes are TRBV7-2 and TRBJ1-5; D gene unclear. The CDR3 extends over 15 amino acids. CDR1 and CDR2 from the germline V gene are SGHTA and FQGNSA. V was cut by 1 base and J by 6 bases, with 13 bases left in between. The CDR3 protein is CASSLEIAAPQPQHF. The CDR3, as DNA: TGTGCCAGCAGCTTAGAGATAGCTGCCCCTCAGCCCCAGCATTTT.

The CDR3 DNA is TGTGCCACCAGCAGAGATCAGGCGGGGGGTGGCTACACCTTC. Protein product: CATSRDQAGGGYTF. The J gene is TRBJ1-2, the V gene TRBV15, with D perhaps TRBD1 (5 bases). The CDR3 has 14 amino acids. The germline CDR1 and CDR2 sequences are LNHNV and YYDKDF (reference sequence). The V gene lost 0 bases and the J gene lost 7 bases, with 12 bases spanning the gap.

The genes are TRBV28 and TRBJ1-6; weak D call: TRBD1 (6 bases). The V end was cut by 10 bases, the J end by 10 bases, with 23 bases between. CDR1 and CDR2 (germline): MDHEN, SYDVKM. The CDR3 covers 15 residues. CDR3 DNA: TGTGCCACCAATAACAGGGAAGGTAGGCGATCACCCCTCCACTTT. Amino acid sequence: CATNNREGRRSPLHF.

This chain links TRBV9 with TRBJ2-5, with a weak D call TRBD1 (6 bases). The germline CDR1 and CDR2 sequences are SGDLS and YYNGEE. The CDR3 is 13 residues long. Trimming took off 2 bases at V and 5 bases at J, with 10 bases between the two ends. The CDR3 bases are TGTGCCAGCAGCGTCACAGGGTGGGAGACCCAGTACTTC. This encodes CASSVTGWETQYF.

The V gene is TRBV7-2, the J gene TRBJ1-5, with a tentative D call TRBD1 (5 bases). Germline values: CDR1 SGHTA, CDR2 FQGNSA. This CDR3 has 14 amino acids. V was clipped by 5 bases and J by 7 bases, with 15 bases between them. The CDR3 protein is CASSAGGMAQPQHF. CDR3 sequence (DNA): TGTGCCAGCAGCGCCGGGGGAATGGCGCAGCCCCAGCATTTT. The full variable domain, in which reference TRBV7-2 and TRBJ1-5 provide the parts outside the CDR3, is GAGVSQSPSNKVTEKGKDVELRCDPISGHTALYWYRQSLGQGLEFLIYFQGNSAPDKSGLPSDRFSAERTGGSVSTLTIQRTQQEDSAVYLCASSAGGMAQPQHFGDGTRLSIL.

Here the CDR3 DNA reads TGTGCCAGCAGCCAGATGAGAGCCCGCTACGAGCAGTACTTC. This gives the protein CASSQMRARYEQYF. The chain joins TRBV14 to TRBJ2-7; D gene unclear. Deletions cut 3 bases from V and 3 bases from J, with 12 bases between. CDR3 length: 14 amino acids. Per the germline V gene, CDR1 is SGHDN and CDR2 is FVKESK.

The V and J genes are TRBV28 and TRBJ2-1; D possibly corresponds to TRBD2 (6 bases). Per germline, CDR1 MDHEN and CDR2 SYDVKM. The V gene lost 8 bases and the J gene lost 8 bases, with 10 bases spanning the gap. The CDR3 is 11 amino acids. The CDR3 DNA sequence: TGTGCCAGCGCGGGGTTCTATGAGCAGTTCTTC. Protein: CASAGFYEQFF. The full variable domain, its missing parts supplied by reference TRBV28 and TRBJ2-1, is DVKVTQSSRYLVKRTGEKVFLECVQDMDHENMFWYRQDPGLGLRLIYFSYDVKMKEKGDIPEGYSVSREKKERFSLILESASTNQTSMYLCASAGFYEQFFGPGTRLTVL.

This chain uses TRBV11-3 with TRBJ2-3, with TRBD2 as a possible D gene (6 bases). Germline loops: CDR1 SGHNT, CDR2 YENEEA. The ends were cut back, 5 bases at V and 0 bases at J, with 12 bases in the middle. This CDR3 comprises 15 residues. In nucleotides, the CDR3 is TGTGCCAGCAGCCACTCCGGGACTAGCACAGATACGCAGTATTTT. Translating gives CASSHSGTSTDTQYF.

The rearrangement uses TRBV5-1 and TRBJ2-7; possibly TRBD2 for D (5 bases). There are 14 residues in the CDR3. The V gene's germline CDR1 is SGHRS and CDR2 YFSETQ. V lost 4 bases to trimming and J lost 2 bases, with 13 bases between them. The chain's CDR3 is CASSTRTGTYEQYF. The CDR3 nucleotides are TGCGCCAGCAGCACACGGACGGGGACCTACGAGCAGTACTTC.

V gene TRBV7-2 combines with J gene TRBJ2-1, with D possibly TRBD1 on 6 matching bases. The CDR3 runs to 14 residues. V was clipped by 4 bases and J by 9 bases, with 16 bases between them. Germline CDR1 and CDR2: SGHTA and FQGNSA. The CDR3 DNA reads TGTGCCAGCAGCTCCTCACACGGGACAACTGAGCAGTTCTTC. Translated: CASSSSHGTTEQFF.

The genes are TRBV29-1 and TRBJ2-4; tentatively, D is TRBD1 (6 bases). This CDR3 region has 16 residues. Germline lookup yields CDR1 SQVTM and CDR2 ANQGSEA. V was pared by 5 bases and J by 0 bases, with 17 bases between. CDR3 bases: TGCAGCGTTCATACAGGGCCCACCCTAGCCAAAAACATTCAGTACTTC. It encodes CSVHTGPTLAKNIQYF.